The TCR beta chain under discussion was sequenced for a study of T cell responses to AZD1222 COVID-19 vaccine. Study-level results: Baseline serostatus was positive in only a handful of AZD1222 recipients.

TCRdb keeps only in-frame clones here, not all; method: immunoSEQ multiplex PCR. The table shows around 73,000 clones, with nearly 90% occurring only once. Germline V gene lookup returns CDR1 MNHNS and CDR2 SASEGT. Trimming left V 4 bases short and J 5 bases short, with 23 bases between. CDR3 length: 17 amino acids. Comment on this clone: The antigen is undetermined.

This TCR was sampled from an adult who received the AZD1222 COVID-19 vaccine. The source material was peripheral blood, sampled 28 days after the second AZD1222 dose. This chain joins TRBV6-1 and TRBJ1-2; weak D call: TRBD1 (5 bases). CDR3 amino acids: CASSASWGHQGPYGYTF. The CDR3 bases are TGTGCCAGCAGTGCCTCCTGGGGTCATCAGGGACCATATGGCTACACCTTC.